One T cell receptor (beta chain) is described in this entry. Its specificity is unknown. Under the ViraFEST assay, PBMC were stimulated with viral peptide pools so that antigen-specific CD4+ T cells expanded. Sequencing was performed afterwards. Researchers isolated CD4+ T cells once approximately ten days of culture had elapsed. PCR-confirmed SARS-CoV-2 infection occurred in the person between March and December 2020. The CDR3 is 16 amino acids. Looked up from germline, CDR1 is LGHDT and CDR2 is YNNKEL (reference sequence). V shed 1 base and J shed 6 bases, with 18 bases lying between them. Repertoires were generated with immunoSEQ multiplex PCR, while TCRdb's copy carries only in-frame clones and drops some. In the table there are nearly 45,000 clones, roughly four fifths of which are singletons. These data come from a study of vaccination effects on CD4 cells after COVID-19. Study-wide results and limits: New vaccine-induced clones were the main type among post-vaccine spike-reactive clones in convalescents.

The rearrangement links TRBV3-1 (or the pseudogene TRBV3-2) to TRBJ1-2; D may be TRBD1 (5 bases). The receptor's source is a human donor who had a prior SARS-CoV-2 infection. The source material was CD4+ T cells from PBMCs cultured with a peptide pool, sampled before COVID-19 vaccination. CDR3 amino acids: CASSQVGGAGVDGYTF. For the CDR3, the DNA is TGTGCCAGCAGCCAAGTGGGCGGGGCGGGAGTAGATGGCTACACCTTC.